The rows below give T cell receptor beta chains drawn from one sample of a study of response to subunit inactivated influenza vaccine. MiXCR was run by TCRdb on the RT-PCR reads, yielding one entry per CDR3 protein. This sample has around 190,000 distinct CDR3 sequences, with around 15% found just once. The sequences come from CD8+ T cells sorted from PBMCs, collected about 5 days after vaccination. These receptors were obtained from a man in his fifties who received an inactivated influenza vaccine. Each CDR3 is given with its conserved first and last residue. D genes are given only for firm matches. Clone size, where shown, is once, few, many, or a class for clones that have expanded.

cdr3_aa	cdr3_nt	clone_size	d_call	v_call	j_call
CASSILGTNTEAFF	TGTGCCAGTAGTATTCTGGGGACGAACACTGAAGCTTTCTTT	-	-	TRBV19	TRBJ1-1
CASSQEGYNEQFF	TGCGCCAGCAGCCAAGAGGGCTACAATGAGCAGTTCTTC	many	-	TRBV4-3	TRBJ2-1
CASSLTAGGPSEQFF	TGTGCCAGCAGCTTAACAGCGGGAGGGCCCAGTGAGCAGTTCTTC	-	TRBD2	TRBV7-3	TRBJ2-1
CSASGLVALQDYTDTQYF	TGCAGTGCTAGTGGTCTAGTTGCACTCCAAGATTACACAGATACGCAGTATTTT	few	-	TRBV20-1	TRBJ2-3
CASSLGTSVYNEQFF	TGTGCCAGCAGCTTAGGGACTAGCGTCTACAATGAGCAGTTCTTC	-	TRBD2	TRBV7-3	TRBJ2-1
CASSQEVTINEKLFF	TGTGCCAGCAGCCAAGAGGTGACAATTAATGAAAAACTGTTTTTT	-	-	TRBV4-2	TRBJ1-4
CASSPPTQGRQTQYF	TGTGCCAGCTCACCACCGACTCAGGGGCGGCAGACCCAGTACTTC	-	-	TRBV18	TRBJ2-5
CASSQEIAGGPFYNEQFF	TGCGCCAGCAGCCAAGAAATAGCGGGGGGACCGTTTTACAATGAGCAGTTCTTC	few	TRBD2	TRBV4-3	TRBJ2-1
CASSQDPYETDTQYF	TGCGCCAGCAGCCAAGATCCTTATGAGACAGATACGCAGTATTTT	few	-	TRBV4-3	TRBJ2-3
CASSSGPSCEQYF	TGTGCCAGCAGTTCAGGGCCCTCCTGCGAGCAGTACTTC	-	-	TRBV27	TRBJ2-7
CASSFRGQGPYEQYF	TGCGCCAGCAGCTTCCGGGGACAGGGCCCCTACGAGCAGTACTTC	many	TRBD1	TRBV5-1	TRBJ2-7
CASTLTGGSYNSPLHF	TGTGCCAGCACGCTAACAGGGGGCTCCTATAATTCACCCCTCCACTTT	-	TRBD1	TRBV5-5	TRBJ1-6
CSVEVVGMNTEAFF	TGCAGCGTTGAAGTTGTGGGGATGAACACTGAAGCTTTCTTT	many	-	TRBV29-1	TRBJ1-1
CASGLQGLAGLLTYNEQFF	TGTGCTAGTGGTTTGCAGGGACTAGCGGGTCTCCTGACCTACAATGAGCAGTTCTTC	few	TRBD2	TRBV12-5	TRBJ2-1
CSVEDTSGTYEQYF	TGCAGCGTTGAAGATACCTCAGGGACCTACGAGCAGTACTTC	few	-	TRBV29-1	TRBJ2-7
CASRTWLADTDTQYF	TGTGCCAGCAGAACGTGGCTAGCGGACACAGATACGCAGTATTTT	few	TRBD2	TRBV28	TRBJ2-3
CASSGIQGTGELFF	TGTGCCAGCAGCGGGATCCAGGGCACCGGGGAGCTGTTTTTT	few	-	TRBV7-2	TRBJ2-2
CASSPLVGRELFF	TGTGCCAGCAGCCCGCTGGTGGGCCGGGAGCTGTTTTTT	few	-	TRBV7-7	TRBJ2-2
CASSLLAGAYTDTQYF	TGTGCCAGCAGCTTGCTAGCGGGGGCGTACACAGATACGCAGTATTTT	-	TRBD2	TRBV7-2	TRBJ2-3
CASSLTGGVHSNQPQHF	TGTGCCAGCAGTTTAACAGGGGGGGTTCATAGCAATCAGCCCCAGCATTTT	-	TRBD1	TRBV12-3/TRBV12-4	TRBJ1-5
CASSFLLGGQNTEAFF	TGTGCCAGCAGTTTTCTCCTGGGGGGTCAGAACACTGAAGCTTTCTTT	many	-	TRBV27	TRBJ1-1
CASSLEMGGYYEQYF	TGTGCCAGCAGCTTGGAGATGGGCGGGTACTACGAGCAGTACTTC	-	-	TRBV5-5	TRBJ2-7
CAWLEEQHNEQFF	TGTGCCTGGCTGGAGGAGCAGCACAATGAGCAGTTCTTC	few	-	TRBV30	TRBJ2-1
CASSSAGTGGLVNEQFF	TGTGCCAGCAGTTCCGCCGGGACAGGGGGCTTAGTTAATGAGCAGTTCTTC	-	TRBD1	TRBV27	TRBJ2-1
CASRRTYEQYF	TGTGCCAGCAGACGGACGTACGAGCAGTACTTC	many	-	TRBV6-2/TRBV6-3	TRBJ2-7
CASSYSGTEETQYF	TGTGCCAGCAGTTACTCGGGGACAGAAGAGACCCAGTACTTC	few	TRBD1	TRBV6-5	TRBJ2-5
CASSFVSLSGSYEQYF	TGTGCCAGCAGTTTTGTTTCCCTTAGCGGGTCCTACGAGCAGTACTTC	few	TRBD2	TRBV28	TRBJ2-7
CATSGPRTQAGTDTQYF	TGTGCCACCAGCGGCCCGAGGACACAAGCGGGCACAGATACGCAGTATTTT	few	-	TRBV15	TRBJ2-3
CASSTGTDYNEQFF	TGTGCCAGCAGCACCGGGACAGACTACAATGAGCAGTTCTTC	few	TRBD1	TRBV13	TRBJ2-1
CSARGTATYEQYF	TGCAGTGCTAGGGGGACAGCTACCTACGAGCAGTACTTC	many	TRBD1	TRBV20-1	TRBJ2-7
CASSQDPPSGRHTGELFF	TGCGCCAGCAGCCAAGATCCCCCTAGCGGGAGGCACACCGGGGAGCTGTTTTTT	few	TRBD2	TRBV4-1	TRBJ2-2
CASSLDTSSYNEQFF	TGCGCCAGCAGCCTCGATACGAGCTCCTACAATGAGCAGTTCTTC	few	-	TRBV4-3	TRBJ2-1
CASSQGQGPTYEQYF	TGCGCCAGCAGCCAAGGGCAGGGGCCAACCTACGAGCAGTACTTC	few	-	TRBV4-1	TRBJ2-7
CSANRLRGLDEQFF	TGCAGTGCCAATCGACTAAGGGGTTTGGATGAGCAGTTCTTC	few	-	TRBV20-1	TRBJ2-1
CASSPRDQETQYF	TGTGCCAGCAGTCCCCGGGACCAAGAGACCCAGTACTTC	-	-	TRBV12-3/TRBV12-4	TRBJ2-5
CAFYRVGYNEQFF	TGTGCCTTCTACAGGGTTGGCTACAATGAGCAGTTCTTC	-	-	TRBV30	TRBJ2-1
CASSDGNFRTDTQYF	TGTGCCAGCAGTGACGGGAACTTTCGCACAGATACGCAGTATTTT	few	-	TRBV6-1	TRBJ2-3
CASSEVGQGTDTQYF	TGTGCCAGCAGTGAAGTTGGGCAGGGCACAGATACGCAGTATTTT	-	-	TRBV6-1	TRBJ2-3
CASSLRQGAYEQYF	TGTGCCAGCAGCTTGAGACAGGGGGCCTACGAGCAGTACTTC	many	TRBD1	TRBV5-6	TRBJ2-7
CSARGSRFTDTQYF	TGCAGTGCTAGAGGGAGTAGGTTCACAGATACGCAGTATTTT	few	-	TRBV20-1	TRBJ2-3
CASSPGPSTDTQYF	TGCGCCAGCAGCCCCGGGCCCAGCACAGATACGCAGTATTTT	-	-	TRBV5-1	TRBJ2-3